This T cell receptor (beta chain) was identified in a study of cytomegalovirus exposure and HLA in healthy donors. The PCR made use of 60 Vbeta and 13 Jbeta primers. Profiling relied on immunoSEQ multiplex PCR, and the TCRdb table lists in-frame clones only, not all of them. Seen here are around 120,000 clones, approximately 80% observed once, and the top ten hold around 11%. The CDR3 length is 13 residues. Germline CDR1 is SGDLS and CDR2 is YYNGEE. Trimming pared 3 bases from V and 6 bases from J, leaving 10 bases between. Material: PBMCs. The origin of this receptor is a male donor in good health and CMV-seropositive. This sequence joins TRBV9 and TRBJ1-3, with D perhaps TRBD1 (6 bases). The CDR3 coding sequence is TGTGCCAGCAGCGCAGAGGGGGAAAACACCATATATTTT. Translated: CASSAEGENTIYF.